A single T cell receptor (beta chain) is shown here with its context. The CDR3 runs to 17 residues. CDR1 MNHEY and CDR2 SVGEGT come from the germline V gene. With V trimmed by 0 bases and J by 2 bases, 4 bases remained unmatched. These data come from a study of blood T cell repertoires in COVID-19. The protocol was immunoSEQ multiplex PCR, while the TCRdb copy is restricted to in-frame clones and leaves out a portion. The repertoire consists of under 400,000 clones, with around 91% occurring once and the leading ten covering 5% to 8.5%. The sequence came from a man between 18 and 29 years old with active or convalescent COVID-19. Specimen: peripheral blood. The genes are TRBV6-2 or TRBV6-3 and TRBJ2-2, with 9 bases identical to TRBD2. CDR3 loop: CASSYSVTSGNTGELFF. CDR3 DNA sequence: TGTGCCAGCAGTTACTCGGTGACTAGCGGAAACACCGGGGAGCTGTTTTTT.